This TCR beta chain came from a study of neoadjuvant anti-PD-1 for oral cavity cancer. PBMC libraries mostly used about 490 ng of input genomic DNA, with six replicates per sample. Produced via immunoSEQ multiplex PCR; TCRdb's table is partial and in-frame only. Of about 15,000 clones listed, approximately 70% were seen once; the top ten hold approximately 2.9%. Trimming removed 4 bases from V and 6 bases from J, with 11 bases in between. The CDR3 contains 13 residues. Germline assignment: CDR1 SGHDT and CDR2 YYEEEE. The chain combines TRBV5-6 with TRBJ2-1; a weak D match, TRBD1 (5 bases). The source material was PBMCs, sampled before nivolumab (anti-PD-1) treatment. This TCR was sampled from a person aged 35-79 years with oral cavity squamous cell carcinoma. The CDR3 DNA sequence: TGTGCCAGCAGCCCCAGGGTCAGCAATGAGCAGTTCTTC. Its translation is CASSPRVSNEQFF.